This T cell receptor beta chain comes out of a study of blood T cell repertoires in COVID-19. Study-level information: The United States, Italy and Spain provided the acute and convalescent COVID-19 samples.

Generated by immunoSEQ multiplex PCR, the TCRdb table keeps only in-frame clones and is missing some. Here the sample spans more than 65,000 clones, over 65% being singletons. Losses at the gene ends were 6 bases for V and 2 bases for J; bases not matched to a gene: 12. This CDR3 is 16 amino acids long. The germline gives CDR1 LNHDA, CDR2 SQIVND (reference sequence). Sequenced material: peripheral blood. This clonotype originated in a human donor in a cohort sampled during active COVID-19. The chain is built from TRBV19 and TRBJ1-1; 7 bases are a match to TRBD1. The chain's CDR3 is CASSHRGQLINTEAFF. As DNA, the CDR3 is TGTGCCAGTAGCCATAGGGGACAGTTAATCAACACTGAAGCTTTCTTT.